This section outlines one T cell receptor (beta chain) sequence together with its context. This entry is derived from a study of blood T cell repertoires in COVID-19. Germline V CDR1 and CDR2: SGHVS, FQNEAQ. V was shortened by 3 bases and J by 6 bases, with 8 bases between the two germline ends. The CDR3 is 13 residues long. Seattle cases were enrolled at active infection and followed longitudinally. As handled by the study authors: Nucleated cell counts were estimated from reference gene primer amplification. The method was immunoSEQ multiplex PCR; TCRdb's version includes in-frame clones alone and lacks a portion of them. D and trimming come from the DNA, and the V and J calls and clone size come from that table. The top ten clones hold 5% to 7% of a sample with under 250,000 clones, approximately 85% of them seen once.

This receptor was taken from a woman older than 75 with COVID-19, enrolled during active disease. Sequences were obtained from peripheral blood. The rearrangement links TRBV7-8 to TRBJ1-4; possibly TRBD1 for D (6 bases). The DNA for the CDR3 is TGTGCCAGCAGCTTGGGGGCTCATGAAAAACTGTTTTTT. It encodes CASSLGAHEKLFF.